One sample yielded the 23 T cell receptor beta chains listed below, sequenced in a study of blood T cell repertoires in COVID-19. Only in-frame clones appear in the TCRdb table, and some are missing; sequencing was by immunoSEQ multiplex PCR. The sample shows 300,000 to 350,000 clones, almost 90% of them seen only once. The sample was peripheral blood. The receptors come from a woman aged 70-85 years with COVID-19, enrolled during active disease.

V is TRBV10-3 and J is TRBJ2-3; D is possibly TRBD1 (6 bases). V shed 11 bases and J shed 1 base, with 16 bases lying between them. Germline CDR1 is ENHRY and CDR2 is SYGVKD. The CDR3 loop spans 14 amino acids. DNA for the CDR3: TGTGCCCATTCCGGGACATCGGGCACAGATACGCAGTATTTT. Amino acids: CAHSGTSGTDTQYF.

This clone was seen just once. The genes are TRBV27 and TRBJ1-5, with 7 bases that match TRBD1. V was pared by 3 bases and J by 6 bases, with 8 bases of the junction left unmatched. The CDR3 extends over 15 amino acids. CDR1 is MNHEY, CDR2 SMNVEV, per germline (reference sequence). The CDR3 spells CASSLTGSYIQPQHF. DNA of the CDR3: TGTGCCAGCAGTTTGACAGGGTCCTACATTCAGCCCCAGCATTTT.

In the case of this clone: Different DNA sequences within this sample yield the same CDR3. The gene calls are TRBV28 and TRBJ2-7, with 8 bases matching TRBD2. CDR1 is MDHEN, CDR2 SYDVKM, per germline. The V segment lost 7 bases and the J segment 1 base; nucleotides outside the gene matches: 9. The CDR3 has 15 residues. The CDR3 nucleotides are TGTGCCAGCATCGCAGCGGGGGACATATCCTACGAGCAGTACTTC. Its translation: CASIAAGDISYEQYF.

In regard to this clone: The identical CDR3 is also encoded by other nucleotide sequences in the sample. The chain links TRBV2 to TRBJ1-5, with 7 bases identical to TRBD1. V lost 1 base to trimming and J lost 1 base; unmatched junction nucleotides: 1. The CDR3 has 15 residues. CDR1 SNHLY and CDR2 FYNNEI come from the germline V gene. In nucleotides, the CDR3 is TGTGCCAGCAGTGAAGTACAGGGGAGCAATCAGCCCCAGCATTTT. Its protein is CASSEVQGSNQPQHF.

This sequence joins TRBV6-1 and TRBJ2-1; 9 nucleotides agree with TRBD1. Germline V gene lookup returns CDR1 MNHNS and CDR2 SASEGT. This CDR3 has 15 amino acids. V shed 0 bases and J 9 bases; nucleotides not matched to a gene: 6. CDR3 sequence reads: CASSEAGQGPFEQFF. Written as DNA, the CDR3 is TGTGCCAGCAGTGAAGCTGGACAGGGGCCATTTGAGCAGTTCTTC.

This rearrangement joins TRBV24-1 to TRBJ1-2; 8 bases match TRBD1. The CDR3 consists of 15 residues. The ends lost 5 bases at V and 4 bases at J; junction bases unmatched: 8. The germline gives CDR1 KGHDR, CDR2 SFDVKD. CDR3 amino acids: CATSAPGTGLYGYTF. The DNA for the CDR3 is TGTGCCACCAGTGCTCCCGGGACAGGCCTCTATGGCTACACCTTC.

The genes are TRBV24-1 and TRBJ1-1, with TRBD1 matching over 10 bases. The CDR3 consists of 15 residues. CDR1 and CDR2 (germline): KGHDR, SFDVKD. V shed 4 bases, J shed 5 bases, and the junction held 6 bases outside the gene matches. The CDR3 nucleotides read TGTGCCACCAGTGAGTGGGACAGGGGTGGGACTGAAGCTTTCTTT. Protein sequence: CATSEWDRGGTEAFF.

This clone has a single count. The DNA of the CDR3 is TGTGCCAGCAGTTTAACATCCTATCAGCCCCAGCATTTT. This gives the protein CASSLTSYQPQHF. The chain carries TRBV12-3 or TRBV12-4 and TRBJ1-5, with D hard to call. Trimming took off 2 bases at V and 5 bases at J, with 7 bases between the two ends. CDR3 length equals 13 residues.

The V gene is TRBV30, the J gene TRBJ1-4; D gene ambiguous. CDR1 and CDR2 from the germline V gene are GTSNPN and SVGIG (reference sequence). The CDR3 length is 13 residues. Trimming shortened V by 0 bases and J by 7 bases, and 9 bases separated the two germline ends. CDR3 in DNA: TGTGCCTGGAGTGTTTCCTCCGGTGAAAAACTGTTTTTT. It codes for CAWSVSSGEKLFF.

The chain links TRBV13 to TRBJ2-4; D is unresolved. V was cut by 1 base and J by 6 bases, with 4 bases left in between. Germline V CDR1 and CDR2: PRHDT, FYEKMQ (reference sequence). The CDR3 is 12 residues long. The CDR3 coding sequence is TGTGCCAGCAGCTTAGCAGGAAACATTCAGTACTTC. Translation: CASSLAGNIQYF.

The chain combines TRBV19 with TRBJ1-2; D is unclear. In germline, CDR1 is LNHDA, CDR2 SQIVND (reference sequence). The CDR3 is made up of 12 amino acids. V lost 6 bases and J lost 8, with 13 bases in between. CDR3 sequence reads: CASSPHGEGYTF. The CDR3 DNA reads TGTGCCAGTAGCCCCCATGGGGAGGGCTACACCTTC.

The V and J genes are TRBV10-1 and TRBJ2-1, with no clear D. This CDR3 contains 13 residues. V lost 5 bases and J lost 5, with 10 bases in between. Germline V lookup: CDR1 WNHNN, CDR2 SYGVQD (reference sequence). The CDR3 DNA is TGCGCCAGCAGTCAGACTCGGGACAATGAGCAGTTCTTC. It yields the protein CASSQTRDNEQFF.

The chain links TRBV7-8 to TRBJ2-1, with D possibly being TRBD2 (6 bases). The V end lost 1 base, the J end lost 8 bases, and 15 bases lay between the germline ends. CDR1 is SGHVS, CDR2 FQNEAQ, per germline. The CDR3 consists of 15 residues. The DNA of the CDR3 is TGTGCCAGCAGCTTAGAGGTCAGGGAGGCAGATGAGCAGTTCTTC. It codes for CASSLEVREADEQFF.

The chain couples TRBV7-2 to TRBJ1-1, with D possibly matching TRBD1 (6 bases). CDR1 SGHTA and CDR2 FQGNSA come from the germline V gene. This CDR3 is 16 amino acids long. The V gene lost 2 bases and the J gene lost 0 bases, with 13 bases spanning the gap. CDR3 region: CASSLSRDNMNTEAFF. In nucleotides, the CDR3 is TGTGCCAGCAGCTTATCCCGGGACAACATGAACACTGAAGCTTTCTTT.

The DNA of the CDR3 is TGTGCCAGCAGTGAAACCGGGACAGGGTACAATGAGCAGTTCTTC. This translates into CASSETGTGYNEQFF. The V gene is TRBV25-1, the J gene TRBJ2-1; 9 nucleotides line up with TRBD1. V dropped 2 bases and J dropped 4; count of bases not matched to a gene: 3. Germline CDR1 is MGHDK and CDR2 is SYGVNS. CDR3 size: 15 residues.

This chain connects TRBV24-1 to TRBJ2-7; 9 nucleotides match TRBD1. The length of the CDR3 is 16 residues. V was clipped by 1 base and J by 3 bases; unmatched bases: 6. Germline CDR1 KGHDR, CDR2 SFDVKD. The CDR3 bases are TGTGCCACCAGTGATTTAGTCCGGGACAGGGACTACGAGCAGTACTTC. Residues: CATSDLVRDRDYEQYF.

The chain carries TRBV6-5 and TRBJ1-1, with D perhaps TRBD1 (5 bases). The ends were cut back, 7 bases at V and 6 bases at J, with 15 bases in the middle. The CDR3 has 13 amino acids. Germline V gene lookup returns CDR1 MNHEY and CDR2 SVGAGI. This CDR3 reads CASTSWGVAEAFF. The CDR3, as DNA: TGTGCCAGCACCTCTTGGGGGGTTGCTGAAGCTTTCTTT.

In DNA form, the CDR3 reads TGTGCCAGTAGTATTTGGGCTGTGAGCTCTGGAAACACCATATATTTT. As protein: CASSIWAVSSGNTIYF. V and J are TRBV19 and TRBJ1-3; D not resolved. V gave up 3 bases and J gave up 0 bases, with 12 bases separating them. Germline loops: CDR1 LNHDA, CDR2 SQIVND (reference sequence). There are 16 residues in the CDR3.

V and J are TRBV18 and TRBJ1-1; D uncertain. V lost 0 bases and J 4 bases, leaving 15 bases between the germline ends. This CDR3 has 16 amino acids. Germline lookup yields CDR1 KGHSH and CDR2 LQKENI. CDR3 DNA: TGTGCCAGCTCACCACCTCTCCCCCGGACTTTCACTGAAGCTTTCTTT. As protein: CASSPPLPRTFTEAFF.

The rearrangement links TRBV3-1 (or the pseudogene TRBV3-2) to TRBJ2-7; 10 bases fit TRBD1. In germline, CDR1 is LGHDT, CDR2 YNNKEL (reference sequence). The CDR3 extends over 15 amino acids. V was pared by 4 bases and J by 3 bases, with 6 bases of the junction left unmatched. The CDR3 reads CASSLTGQGRYEQYF. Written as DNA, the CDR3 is TGTGCCAGCAGCCTGACGGGACAGGGGCGCTACGAGCAGTACTTC.

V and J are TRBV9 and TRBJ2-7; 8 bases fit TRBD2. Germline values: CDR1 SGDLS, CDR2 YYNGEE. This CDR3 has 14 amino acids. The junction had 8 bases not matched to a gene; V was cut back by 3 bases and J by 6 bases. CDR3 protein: CASSDGGASLEQYF. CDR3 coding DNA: TGTGCCAGCAGCGACGGGGGGGCCTCTCTCGAGCAGTACTTC.

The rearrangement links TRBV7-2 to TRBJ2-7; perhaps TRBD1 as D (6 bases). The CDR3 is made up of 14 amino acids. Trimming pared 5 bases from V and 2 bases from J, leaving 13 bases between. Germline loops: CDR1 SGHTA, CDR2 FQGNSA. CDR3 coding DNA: TGTGCCAGCAGCCTCTTGGACAGAACCTACGAGCAGTACTTC. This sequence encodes CASSLLDRTYEQYF.

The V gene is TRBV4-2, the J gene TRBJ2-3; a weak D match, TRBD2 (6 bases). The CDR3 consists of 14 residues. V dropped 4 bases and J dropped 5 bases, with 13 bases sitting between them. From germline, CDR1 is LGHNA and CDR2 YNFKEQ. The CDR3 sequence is CASSLGTGLDTQYF. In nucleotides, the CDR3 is TGTGCCAGCAGCCTTGGGACTGGCTTAGATACGCAGTATTTT.